The TCR beta chain under discussion was sequenced for a study of shared clonotypes between healthy human individuals. Study details: CD4 naive cells filled three plates per donor, CD4 memory three, CD8 naive two and CD8 memory one.

Naive CD8 cells lacked CD45RO and underwent positive selection for CCR7, leaving out terminally differentiated effector memory CD45RA+ cells. CDR1 SGDLS and CDR2 YYNGEE come from the germline V gene. The CDR3 contains 12 residues. V was clipped by 6 bases and J by 7 bases, with 10 bases between them. TCRdb's copy holds only in-frame clones and misses some; the assay was immunoSEQ multiplex PCR. The sample lists about 2.1 million clones, roughly 95% seen once, with approximately 1.6% in the top ten. V gene TRBV9 combines with J gene TRBJ2-2; TRBD2 might be the D (5 bases). The sequenced sample was naive CD8+ T cells from PBMCs. The receptor's source is a man younger than 35 in good health. Some clones in this sample may be carry-over from other donors' samples. The CDR3 here is CASTMGVGELFF. The CDR3 DNA follows: TGTGCCAGCACCATGGGAGTCGGGGAGCTGTTTTTT.